Listed below are T cell receptor beta chains from one sample, sequenced in a study of T-cell reconstitution after alpha-beta-depleted transplantation in children. TCRdb reprocessed the PCR reads with MiXCR, giving one entry per CDR3 protein. The data contain around 700,000 distinct CDR3 sequences, about an eighth of them seen just once; the ten biggest clones take up 0.79%. The material sequenced was PBMCs, taken before TCRalphabeta/CD19-depleted stem cell transplant. The receptors derive from a girl aged 2-9 years with congenital amegakaryocytic thrombocytopenia, due to receive a stem cell transplant. Both conserved end residues are part of each CDR3. Fields, in order: V gene, clone size, J gene, D gene, CDR3 DNA, CDR3 protein. A D gene is named only where the DNA matches it firmly. The listing skips clone size in some rows; elsewhere it reads once, few, many or a size class.

V: TRBV12-3/TRBV12-4; size: many; J: TRBJ2-6; D: -; DNA: TGTGCCAGCAGGGGGTTCTCTGGGGCCAACGTCCTGACTTTC; CDR3: CASRGFSGANVLTF
V: TRBV20-1; size: many; J: TRBJ1-4; D: -; DNA: TGCAGTGCCCCGAGGGAGGCGAATGAAAAACTGTTTTTT; CDR3: CSAPREANEKLFF
V: TRBV20-1; size: -; J: TRBJ2-1; D: TRBD2; DNA: TGCAGTGCTAAAGGACTAGCGGGAGGGCCTTTCAATGAGCAGTTCTTC; CDR3: CSAKGLAGGPFNEQFF
V: TRBV7-2; size: many; J: TRBJ2-3; D: TRBD2; DNA: TGTGCCAGCAGCTTAGAGGTGACTAGCGCAGATACGCAGTATTTT; CDR3: CASSLEVTSADTQYF
V: TRBV7-2; size: few; J: TRBJ2-7; D: -; DNA: TGTGCCAGCAGGCACATACGGGACGGTTTCTACGAGCAGTACTTC; CDR3: CASRHIRDGFYEQYF
V: TRBV6-1; size: -; J: TRBJ1-2; D: -; DNA: TGTGCCAGCAGTCAGGTCTCGGGCTATGGCTACACCTTC; CDR3: CASSQVSGYGYTF
V: TRBV20-1; size: many; J: TRBJ2-7; D: TRBD1; DNA: TGCAGTGCCCACAGGACAGGAGGTACCTACGAGCAGTACTTC; CDR3: CSAHRTGGTYEQYF
V: TRBV5-1; size: few; J: TRBJ1-2; D: -; DNA: TGCGCCAGCAGCTTGGCCTCGAGAGTCTATGGCTACACCTTC; CDR3: CASSLASRVYGYTF
V: TRBV7-9; size: many; J: TRBJ1-2; D: -; DNA: TGTGCCAGCAGCTTTGCCTGGGGCAACTATGGCTACACCTTC; CDR3: CASSFAWGNYGYTF
V: TRBV4-2; size: -; J: TRBJ2-1; D: -; DNA: TGTGCCAGCAGCCAAGATTGGCAGGAGCAGTTCTTC; CDR3: CASSQDWQEQFF
V: TRBV29-1; size: many; J: TRBJ2-2; D: -; DNA: TGCAGCGTTGTTCCCAGCGACACCGGGGAGCTGTTTTTT; CDR3: CSVVPSDTGELFF
V: TRBV20-1; size: many; J: TRBJ2-1; D: TRBD2; DNA: TGCAGTGCTAGAGTTCAAGCGGGAGTGCTTGAGCAGTTCTTC; CDR3: CSARVQAGVLEQFF
V: TRBV3-1; size: -; J: TRBJ2-1; D: TRBD2; DNA: TGTGCCAGCAGAAGCGGGGAGCCGTCATCCTACAATGAGCAGTTCTTC; CDR3: CASRSGEPSSYNEQFF
V: TRBV7-9; size: few; J: TRBJ2-6; D: -; DNA: TGTGCCAGCAGCTTAGGGACCCTGACTGGGGCCAACGTCCTGACTTTC; CDR3: CASSLGTLTGANVLTF
V: TRBV10-3; size: -; J: TRBJ2-7; D: -; DNA: TGTGCCATCAGTGATCCGTTCCTAGCAGAACCCTACGAGCAGTACTTC; CDR3: CAISDPFLAEPYEQYF
V: TRBV14; size: -; J: TRBJ2-1; D: -; DNA: TGTGCCAGCAGCCCGGCCCCGGGACTCCCGCACAATGAGCAGTTCTTC; CDR3: CASSPAPGLPHNEQFF
V: TRBV29-1; size: many; J: TRBJ2-5; D: -; DNA: TGCAGCGTAGTGGGACTGGCGCAAGAGACCCAGTACTTC; CDR3: CSVVGLAQETQYF
V: TRBV7-9; size: many; J: TRBJ2-7; D: -; DNA: TGTGCCAGCAGCTTACCTATGGTCGACGAGCAGTACTTC; CDR3: CASSLPMVDEQYF
V: TRBV12-3/TRBV12-4; size: -; J: TRBJ2-7; D: -; DNA: TGTGCCAGCAGACTCACAGGGACCTACGAGCAGTACTTC; CDR3: CASRLTGTYEQYF
V: TRBV20-1; size: -; J: TRBJ2-7; D: TRBD2; DNA: TGCAGTGCTAGCCACGTGGAAAATAGCGGGAGGCCCGGAGGCTACGAGCAGTACTTC; CDR3: CSASHVENSGRPGGYEQYF
V: TRBV7-3; size: -; J: TRBJ2-1; D: -; DNA: TGTGCCAGCAGTTCCCGGACTACTCACTACAATGAGCAGTTCTTC; CDR3: CASSSRTTHYNEQFF
V: TRBV20-1; size: many; J: TRBJ2-1; D: TRBD2; DNA: TGCAGTGCTAACCCGGGAGGGGGAGGCGAGCAGTTCTTC; CDR3: CSANPGGGGEQFF
V: TRBV6-5; size: few; J: TRBJ2-3; D: -; DNA: TGTGCCAGCAGTTACTCGGTGGATTTCACAGATACGCAGTATTTT; CDR3: CASSYSVDFTDTQYF
V: TRBV10-3; size: -; J: TRBJ1-4; D: TRBD1; DNA: TGTGCCATCAGTGACGCGTTCGGGACAGGGGGATTTAATGAAAAACTGTTTTTT; CDR3: CAISDAFGTGGFNEKLFF
V: TRBV5-1; size: -; J: TRBJ2-2; D: -; DNA: TGCGCCAGCAGCTTACTCGCGGCGGCTAGGGAGCTGTTTTTT; CDR3: CASSLLAAARELFF
V: TRBV20-1; size: many; J: TRBJ2-1; D: -; DNA: TGCAGTGCTAGAGTTGGTTACAATGAGCAGTTCTTC; CDR3: CSARVGYNEQFF
V: TRBV7-2; size: few; J: TRBJ1-1; D: TRBD1; DNA: TGTGCCAGCAGCCCTTTAGACAGGGGAGCTTTCTTT; CDR3: CASSPLDRGAFF
V: TRBV5-1; size: many; J: TRBJ2-4; D: -; DNA: TGCGCCAGCAGCTTAAGTGAAAACAAAAACATTCAGTACTTC; CDR3: CASSLSENKNIQYF
V: TRBV25-1; size: few; J: TRBJ2-2; D: -; DNA: TGTGCCAGCAGTGAACCGGCGAACACCGGGGAGCTGTTTTTT; CDR3: CASSEPANTGELFF
V: TRBV27; size: -; J: TRBJ2-5; D: -; DNA: TGTGCCAGCAGCTTTGGGGTTTGGGAGACCCAGTACTTC; CDR3: CASSFGVWETQYF
V: TRBV29-1; size: -; J: TRBJ2-5; D: -; DNA: TGCAGCTCCGGGGTTAGCATCCGGGAGACCCAGTACTTC; CDR3: CSSGVSIRETQYF
V: TRBV7-9; size: few; J: TRBJ2-1; D: -; DNA: TGTGCCAGCAGCTTATCTCTCACGACCCACAATGAGCAGTTCTTC; CDR3: CASSLSLTTHNEQFF
V: TRBV7-7; size: many; J: TRBJ2-1; D: -; DNA: TGTGCCAGCAGCAAAGGGACCAACAATGAGCAGTTCTTC; CDR3: CASSKGTNNEQFF
V: TRBV12-3/TRBV12-4; size: -; J: TRBJ1-2; D: TRBD1; DNA: TGTGCCAGCAGTTTCAGCGGACAGGGGGCCTGGGGCTACACCTTC; CDR3: CASSFSGQGAWGYTF
V: TRBV29-1; size: many; J: TRBJ2-7; D: -; DNA: TGCAGCGTTGTAATCGGCTACGAGCAGTACTTC; CDR3: CSVVIGYEQYF